This entry features one T cell receptor beta chain sequence. In its sample, this clonotype was seen many times. There is no known antigen for this receptor. Base qualities are not at hand, and no much larger clone is one base apart. The sample belongs to a study of T cells after yellow fever vaccination (dated by TCRdb to the late 2010s). About the full investigation: Libraries from fractions with low cell numbers were prepared with the SMART-Seq v4 Ultra Low Input RNA kit. Two healthy male donors, one aged 18 to 30 and one aged 30 to 40 years, made up the cohort. Bulk TCR alpha and beta repertoires were sequenced longitudinally to track T-cell clones before and after primary and booster YFV17D yellow fever vaccination. Blood was collected at multiple timepoints before and after primary and secondary immunization, and bulk PBMC replicates and cell subsets were isolated.

What the work shows at the level of the full study, not this receptor alone: Compared with the primary T-cell response, the secondary T-cell response was weaker but faster, peaking on day 5 rather than day 15. Computational filtering was needed because FACS-sorted repertoires could contain abundant contaminating clonotypes from the bulk population. A small share of clonotypes occurred in both CD4 and CD8 compartments, likely arising from convergent recombination. Most clones expanded after primary vaccination (around 97% of CD4 and roughly 90% of CD8) were re-detected after the booster, suggesting that broad memory maintenance occurred. Only a couple of donors were included in the study, so the extent to which the findings can be generalized is limited.

Explained via the paper, the treatment or condition label denotes: live attenuated yellow fever vaccine strain. At each blood-draw timepoint, two biological replicates of bulk PBMCs were collected. A standard Ficoll-Paque protocol was used to isolate PBMCs from peripheral blood. RNA was extracted with TriZol from bulk PBMCs, CD4 and CD8 fractions, and dextramer-positive and dextramer-negative fractions. TCRdb names Illumina NovaSeq 6000 as the instrument used. TCR cDNA was synthesized by 5'RACE template switching, which introduced a universal primer site and unique molecular identifiers. cDNA synthesis was primed from both the TCR alpha and TCR beta constant segments. Libraries were amplified in two PCR steps, with sample barcodes and sequencing adapters added in the second step. Sequencing of libraries was performed on Illumina HiSeq 2500 (2x100 bp) or NovaSeq (2x150 bp). Turning to the authors' computational methods: Demultiplexing of reads and collapsing into UMI consensus sequences were performed with MIGEC, and V(D)J alignment was carried out with MiXCR. Vaccine-responding clonotypes were defined with edgeR using replicate PBMC samples, requiring FDR below 0.01 and a log2 fold change above 5 up to day 15. CD4 or CD8 identity was assigned to each bulk clonotype according to whether the clonotype was present at higher abundance in the sequenced CD4 repertoire or the sequenced CD8 repertoire. TCRdb reworked the public reads: Q25 trimming with fastp, MiXCR clone assembly, productive beta chains retained. Rows are combined by CDR3 protein, so each entry shows the most common genes and DNA. For this entry, the V and J calls and clone size follow TCRdb and not the study's own pipeline. The sample table lists some 250,000 distinct CDR3 sequences, about 3.9% of them with a count of one. The ten largest make up around 20% of the sample.

The CDR3 numbers 12 residues from cysteine through phenylalanine. The read is trimmed to its CDR3 DNA, 36 bases read in frame from base 1. Trimming removed 7 bases from V and 3 bases from J, leaving 9 bases between the germline ends. The TCR was taken from a man between 18 and 29 years old who received the YFV17D yellow fever vaccine. Recombination joined TRBV12-3 or TRBV12-4 with TRBJ2-5; no D gene call is confident. Specimen: PBMCs, collected 15 days after the yellow fever booster vaccination. The DNA sequence follows: TGTGCCAGCACTCTTGGGAAAGAGACCCAGTACTTC. The resulting protein is CASTLGKETQYF.